This section outlines one T cell receptor (beta chain) sequence together with its context. Its target is not known. Time point specified: pre-sensitization, week 0. Treatment defined: therapeutic diphenylcyclopropenone sensitization with weekly scalp DPC. The study enrolled 18 to 70-year-old alopecia patients suitable for DPC. The data derive from a study of human T cells and chemical hapten exposure. Study in general: During the roughly 25-week study period, patients had diphenylcyclopropenone applied to the scalp every week. The study, taken as a whole, reports: Following DPC sensitization, TCRs present above 1 in 1000 frequency showed no change.

The germline gives CDR1 SGHDT, CDR2 YYEEEE. CDR3 length equals 13 residues. Trimming took off 4 bases at V and 8 bases at J, with 12 bases between the two ends. In the authors' workflow: A typical sample had roughly 96,000 TCRs, with about 23,224 to 690,600 overall. A single record per CDR3 protein comes from TCRdb applying MiXCR to the RACE reads. The V and J calls and clone size come from TCRdb's table, not from the authors' own analysis. The sample has roughly 260,000 distinct CDR3 sequences, about 8.1% seen once. This clonotype was obtained from a woman in her 40s with alopecia areata. Some clones in this sample may be carry-over from other donors' samples. The chain recombines TRBV5-6 with TRBJ2-2; possible D gene TRBD2, 6 bases. The specimen was whole blood, collected in connection with sensitization to the hapten diphenylcyclopropenone (DPC). CDR3 nucleotides: TGTGCCAGCAGCCTCCGGGACTGGGGGGAGCTGTTTTTT. Translated: CASSLRDWGELFF.